This T cell receptor beta chain was identified in a study of OX40 agonist ivuxolimab in advanced cancers. Study in general: Patients receiving dose escalation had hepatocellular carcinoma, melanoma, renal cell or head and neck cancer. Participants averaged approximately 60 years of age (range about 23 to 80) and were around 80% male.

Germline CDR1 reads KGHSH; CDR2 reads LQKENI. The CDR3 runs 12 residues. V lost 2 bases and J 4 bases, leaving 5 bases between the germline ends. The assay was immunoSEQ multiplex PCR, and TCRdb's table has in-frame clones only and misses some. The sample shows roughly 100,000 clones, roughly 80% of them seen only once. Concerning this clone: Its antigen is not identified. This specimen includes other DNA sequences encoding the same CDR3.

Whole-study results and caveats: Relative to CD4+, CD8+ T cells held more expanded clones on average.

The chain links TRBV18 to TRBJ2-5; D call uncertain. The TCR comes from an adult with an advanced solid tumor such as melanoma, head and neck, liver or kidney cancer. Sequencing used CD4+ or CD8+ T cells sorted from blood, obtained in a trial of the OX40 agonist ivuxolimab. CDR3 DNA sequence: TGTGCCAGCTCACCAGAGAGAGAGACCCAGTACTTC. Its protein is CASSPERETQYF.